This passage covers 13 T cell receptor beta chains from one sample sequenced in a study of long-term antiretroviral therapy in people with HIV. Investigators performed immunoSEQ version v3.0 at survey level. Repertoires were generated with immunoSEQ multiplex PCR, while TCRdb's copy carries only in-frame clones and drops some. The sample has some 30,000 clones; 70% to 90% are singletons. Specimen: unsorted PBMCs, collected about 3.4 years after starting antiretroviral therapy. The receptors were sampled from a man between 18 and 29 years old with HIV.

V gene TRBV5-1 combines with J gene TRBJ2-7; 7 bases map to TRBD1. The V segment lost 2 bases and the J segment 6 bases; nucleotides outside the gene matches: 5. Germline CDR1 reads SGHRS; CDR2 reads YFSETQ. The CDR3 totals 13 residues. Written as DNA, the CDR3 is TGCGCCAGCAGCTTCCAGACAGGGCGCGAGCAGTACTTC. Protein product: CASSFQTGREQYF.

The table lists this clone with a count of one. The chain couples TRBV9 to TRBJ2-2; unclear D gene. Germline assignment: CDR1 SGDLS and CDR2 YYNGEE. The V end lost 4 bases, the J end lost 7 bases, and 14 bases lay between the germline ends. This CDR3 is built from 14 residues. The CDR3 DNA reads as TGTGCCAGCAGCATTACACCTAATCGCGGGGAGCTGTTTTTT. Translating gives CASSITPNRGELFF.

The chain recombines TRBV9 with TRBJ1-2, with 9 nucleotides matching TRBD1. Germline values: CDR1 SGDLS, CDR2 YYNGEE. V trimming: 3 bases; J trimming: 10 bases; junction bases outside the gene matches: 7. CDR3 length equals 13 residues. CDR3 in DNA: TGTGCCAGCAGCGGGGACAGGGATCACCACTACACCTTC. Its protein product is CASSGDRDHHYTF.

CDR3 sequence (DNA): TGTGCCAGCAGCTTAAACACCCGCTACGAGCAGTACTTC. This encodes CASSLNTRYEQYF. The chain combines TRBV7-2 with TRBJ2-7; no firm D call. This CDR3 region has 13 residues. Looked up from germline, CDR1 is SGHTA and CDR2 is FQGNSA. Trimming stripped 2 bases from V and 3 bases from J, with 8 bases between.

A note on this clone: The sample contains more than one DNA sequence encoding this CDR3. The chain links TRBV7-6 to TRBJ1-1; no clear D gene. The CDR3 is made up of 12 amino acids. V lost 5 bases to trimming and J lost 0 bases, with 4 bases between them. Germline CDR1 reads SGHVS; CDR2 reads FNYEAQ. In nucleotides, the CDR3 is TGTGCCAGCAGCCCCCTGAACACTGAAGCTTTCTTT. Translated: CASSPLNTEAFF.

V usage is TRBV19 and J usage is TRBJ1-1; TRBD1 might be the D (5 bases). Trimming took off 9 bases at V and 2 bases at J, with 16 bases between the two ends. CDR1 and CDR2 from the germline V gene are LNHDA and SQIVND (reference sequence). This CDR3 region has 14 residues. The CDR3 spells CASPTRQFNTEAFF. The CDR3 nucleotides are TGTGCCAGCCCTACTCGACAGTTCAACACTGAAGCTTTCTTT. Full variable domain (remainder filled in from reference TRBV19 and TRBJ1-1): DGGITQSPKYLFRKEGQNVTLSCEQNLNHDAMYWYRQDPGQGLRLIYYSQIVNDFQKGDIAEGYSVSREKKESFPLTVTSAQKNPTAFYLCASPTRQFNTEAFFGQGTRLTVV.

J is TRBJ2-1 and V is TRBV28; tentatively, D is TRBD2 (6 bases). CDR3 length: 14 residues. Trimming cost V 6 bases and J 5 bases, with 14 bases left between them. Germline-derived CDR1 and CDR2 are MDHEN and SYDVKM. The CDR3 protein is CASSLGAGHNEQFF. In nucleotides, the CDR3 is TGTGCCAGCAGCCTTGGAGCGGGCCACAATGAGCAGTTCTTC.

In this sample, this clone turned up a few times. This chain uses TRBV27 with TRBJ1-6; the match to TRBD1 covers 12 bases. V shed 5 bases, J shed 8 bases, and the junction held 10 bases outside the gene matches. CDR1 is MNHEY, CDR2 SMNVEV, per germline (reference sequence). CDR3 length: 17 amino acids. The CDR3 is CASSPTGQGASDSPLHF. In nucleotides, the CDR3 is TGTGCCAGCAGTCCAACGGGACAGGGGGCGTCGGATTCACCCCTCCACTTT.

CDR3 amino acids: CASSPGASSYEQYF. The CDR3 nucleotides are TGTGCCAGCAGCCCTGGGGCATCCTCCTACGAGCAGTACTTC. The chain uses TRBV5-6 and TRBJ2-7; D might be TRBD1 (5 bases). Germline assignment: CDR1 SGHDT and CDR2 YYEEEE. CDR3 length: 14 residues. V shed 4 bases and J shed 0 bases, with 11 bases lying between them.

This chain joins TRBV10-3 and TRBJ1-1; a possible D gene is TRBD1 (6 bases). Germline CDR1 is ENHRY and CDR2 is SYGVKD. CDR3 size: 13 residues. The germline V and J ends were trimmed by 8 bases and 1 base, with 11 bases remaining between them. Here the CDR3 reads CAIWGHPNTEAFF. CDR3 coding DNA: TGTGCCATCTGGGGACATCCGAACACTGAAGCTTTCTTT.

This rearrangement joins TRBV18 to TRBJ2-1; TRBD2 agrees at 13 bases. The germline V gene has CDR1 KGHSH and CDR2 LQKENI. Germline trimming cut 3 bases from V and 9 bases from J; bases unmatched to any gene: 8. This CDR3 spans 16 amino acids. Written as DNA, the CDR3 is TGTGCCAGCTCACCTCCACTAGCGGGAGGGCCGAGTGAGCAGTTCTTC. It yields the protein CASSPPLAGGPSEQFF.

The chain couples TRBV11-3 to TRBJ1-5, with D perhaps matching TRBD1 (5 bases). Deletions cut 1 base from V and 2 bases from J, with 15 bases between. Germline assignment: CDR1 SGHNT and CDR2 YENEEA. The length of the CDR3 is 17 residues. CDR3 sequence: CASSLAPGRKCNQPQHF. In nucleotides, the CDR3 is TGTGCCAGCAGCTTAGCGCCAGGGAGGAAATGCAATCAGCCCCAGCATTTT.

This clone has more than one count but fewer than ten. CDR3 DNA sequence: TGCGCCAGCAGCCAAACGACCGGGTCCTGGCAGCCCCAGCATTTT. Translating it yields CASSQTTGSWQPQHF. The rearrangement uses TRBV4-1 and TRBJ1-5; D remains unclear. Germline values: CDR1 MGHRA, CDR2 YSYEKL. Trimming shortened V by 2 bases and J by 7 bases, and 15 bases separated the two germline ends. The CDR3 has 15 amino acids.